Presented here are 21 T cell receptor beta chains from one specimen sequenced in a study of cytomegalovirus exposure and HLA in healthy donors. The PCR contained 60 Vbeta and 13 Jbeta primers. Assay: immunoSEQ multiplex PCR; the TCRdb copy retains only in-frame clones and omits some. The data contain about 190,000 clones, around 88% of them singletons. Material: PBMCs. The receptors were sampled from a man aged 35 to 55 in good health and CMV-seropositive.

V usage is TRBV5-1 and J usage is TRBJ1-1; D might be TRBD1 (6 bases). The length of the CDR3 is 13 residues. The V end was cut by 7 bases, the J end by 1 base, with 11 bases between. The germline V gene has CDR1 SGHRS and CDR2 YFSETQ. The CDR3 DNA sequence: TGCGCCAGCGGCCAAGGGGGGAACACTGAAGCTTTCTTT. Protein product: CASGQGGNTEAFF.

This clone was seen a few times. The chain joins TRBV5-4 to TRBJ1-4, with 10 bases that match TRBD1. This CDR3 has 17 amino acids. V shed 0 bases and J 10 bases; nucleotides not matched to a gene: 12. Germline assignment: CDR1 SGHNT and CDR2 YYREEE (reference sequence). The CDR3 sequence is CASSLAPEGTGDGKLFF. The DNA of the CDR3 is TGTGCCAGCAGCTTGGCCCCTGAAGGGACAGGGGACGGAAAACTGTTTTTT.

CDR3 in DNA: TGTGCCAGCAGCTTAGGCAGTCGTGAGACCCAGTACTTC. Its protein is CASSLGSRETQYF. This sequence joins TRBV13 and TRBJ2-5; D uncertain. CDR1 and CDR2 from the germline V gene are PRHDT and FYEKMQ (reference sequence). The V gene lost 0 bases and the J gene lost 5 bases, with 7 bases spanning the gap. CDR3 length equals 13 residues. The variable domain in full, completed from reference TRBV13 and TRBJ2-5, reads AAGVIQSPRHLIKEKRETATLKCYPIPRHDTVYWYQQGPGQDPQFLISFYEKMQSDKGSIPDRFSAQQFSDYHSELNMSSLELGDSALYFCASSLGSRETQYFGPGTRLLVL.

The chain uses TRBV5-1 and TRBJ1-4; 7 nucleotides align to TRBD1. Germline CDR1 is SGHRS and CDR2 is YFSETQ. The CDR3 is 16 amino acids. The J segment lost 0 bases and the V segment lost 2 bases, leaving 4 bases of the junction unmatched. The CDR3 here is CASSFTGTATNEKLFF. In DNA form, the CDR3 reads TGCGCCAGCAGCTTTACCGGGACAGCAACTAATGAAAAACTGTTTTTT.

This rearrangement joins TRBV11-2 to TRBJ1-1, with D possibly matching TRBD1 (5 bases). The germline gives CDR1 SGHAT, CDR2 FQNNGV. V lost 5 bases, J lost 10 bases, and 20 bases lay in between. The CDR3 sequence is 14 residues long. The CDR3 region is CASSERRGGVGAFF. The DNA for the CDR3 is TGTGCCAGCAGCGAGCGGAGGGGAGGGGTCGGAGCTTTCTTT.

The J gene is TRBJ2-7, the V gene TRBV5-5, with 7 bases lining up with TRBD2. Germline values: CDR1 SGHKS, CDR2 YYEKEE (reference sequence). This CDR3 contains 14 residues. V was clipped by 4 bases and J by 4 bases; unmatched bases: 8. CDR3 DNA sequence: TGTGCCAGCAGCCGGGTCCGGGGGGAGTACGAGCAGTACTTC. Translated: CASSRVRGEYEQYF.

V and J are TRBV7-2 and TRBJ1-1; D is unresolved. CDR1 is SGHTA, CDR2 FQGNSA, per germline. The CDR3 totals 14 residues. Between the trimmed V and J ends, which lost 3 bases and 0 bases, there was a span of 8 bases. CDR3 DNA sequence: TGTGCCAGCAGCTTTTTCCAGATGAACACTGAAGCTTTCTTT. Protein: CASSFFQMNTEAFF.

The CDR3 sequence: CASSTTVYSNQPQHF. CDR3 in DNA: TGTGCCAGTAGTACGACAGTTTATAGCAATCAGCCCCAGCATTTT. The J gene is TRBJ1-5, the V gene TRBV19; D may be TRBD1 (5 bases). The V and J ends lost 4 bases and 0 bases respectively, with 10 bases between them. Germline values: CDR1 LNHDA, CDR2 SQIVND (reference sequence). The CDR3 totals 15 residues.

The V and J genes are TRBV9 and TRBJ1-6; tentative D call: TRBD1 (6 bases). The germline V gene encodes CDR1 SGDLS and CDR2 YYNGEE. This CDR3 spans 19 amino acids. V was clipped by 4 bases and J by 14 bases, with 34 bases between them. The CDR3 is CASSSRTASVGVDRMALHF. The CDR3 nucleotides are TGTGCCAGCAGCTCCCGGACAGCGAGTGTGGGGGTGGATAGGATGGCCCTCCACTTT.

The V call is TRBV15, the J call TRBJ2-7; the match to TRBD2 covers 8 bases. Germline CDR1 and CDR2: LNHNV and YYDKDF (reference sequence). V lost 4 bases, J lost 7 bases, and 18 bases stayed unmatched. CDR3 length: 17 amino acids. This chain's CDR3 is CATSTRPLRRGAGEQYF. CDR3 DNA: TGTGCCACCAGCACTCGCCCCCTACGGCGGGGGGCGGGGGAGCAGTACTTC.

The chain employs TRBV11-2 and TRBJ2-4; D ambiguous. This CDR3 is built from 16 residues. Deletions cut 6 bases from V and 0 bases from J, with 15 bases between. The germline gives CDR1 SGHAT, CDR2 FQNNGV. CDR3 sequence reads: CASSPGPALAKNIQYF. DNA for the CDR3: TGTGCCAGCAGTCCCGGTCCCGCCCTAGCCAAAAACATTCAGTACTTC.

The chain is built from TRBV7-9 and TRBJ2-1, with 11 bases fitting TRBD2. This CDR3 has 17 amino acids. The V gene end was trimmed by 5 bases and the J gene end by 2 bases; junction bases not matched to a gene: 8. Germline assignment: CDR1 SEHNR and CDR2 FQNEAQ (reference sequence). This chain's CDR3 is CASSHLGTSGPYNEQFF. The CDR3 DNA is TGTGCCAGCAGCCACCTCGGGACTAGCGGCCCCTACAATGAGCAGTTCTTC.

This chain connects TRBV7-8 to TRBJ2-3, with D unresolved. The CDR3 length is 14 residues. V was shortened by 2 bases and J by 1 base, with 7 bases between the two germline ends. CDR1 and CDR2 (germline): SGHVS, FQNEAQ. The CDR3 spells CASSLRLRTDTQYF. The DNA of the CDR3 is TGTGCCAGCAGCTTACGACTTCGCACAGATACGCAGTATTTT.

The chain uses TRBV7-9 and TRBJ2-6, with D hard to call. Germline CDR1 SEHNR, CDR2 FQNEAQ (reference sequence). Trimming took off 5 bases at V and 9 bases at J, with 14 bases between the two ends. The CDR3 loop spans 14 amino acids. DNA of the CDR3: TGTGCCAGCAGCCATCCCACAGTCGACAACGTCCTGACTTTC. This gives the protein CASSHPTVDNVLTF.

The genes are TRBV11-2 and TRBJ2-3, with D possibly being TRBD1 (6 bases). V dropped 5 bases and J dropped 0 bases, with 21 bases sitting between them. The germline V gene encodes CDR1 SGHAT and CDR2 FQNNGV. This CDR3 is built from 18 residues. The CDR3: CASSNMTRQVFSTDTQYF. The CDR3 DNA follows: TGTGCCAGCAGCAACATGACCCGACAGGTATTCAGCACAGATACGCAGTATTTT. Full variable domain (rest looked up from reference TRBV11-2 and TRBJ2-3): EAGVAQSPRYKIIEKRQSVAFWCNPISGHATLYWYQQILGQGPKLLIQFQNNGVVDDSQLPKDRFSAERLKGVDSTLKIQPAKLEDSAVYLCASSNMTRQVFSTDTQYFGPGTRLTVL.

This chain connects TRBV5-1 to TRBJ1-2, with D possibly being TRBD1 (6 bases). The V end was cut by 0 bases, the J end by 8 bases, with 11 bases between. Germline V gives CDR1 SGHRS, CDR2 YFSETQ. The CDR3 runs to 13 residues. CDR3 sequence reads: CASSLAGEDGYTF. Written as DNA, the CDR3 is TGCGCCAGCAGCTTGGCAGGGGAAGACGGCTACACCTTC. Combining the CDR3 with reference TRBV5-1 and TRBJ1-2 gives the whole variable domain KAGVTQTPRYLIKTRGQQVTLSCSPISGHRSVSWYQQTPGQGLQFLFEYFSETQRNKGNFPGRFSGRQFSNSRSEMNVSTLELGDSALYLCASSLAGEDGYTFGSGTRLTVV.

The V call is TRBV30, the J call TRBJ1-1; TRBD1 matches 7 bases. V shed 6 bases and J 2 bases; nucleotides not matched to a gene: 9. This CDR3 has 14 residues. Germline V gives CDR1 GTSNPN, CDR2 SVGIG (reference sequence). CDR3 coding DNA: TGTGCCTGTAGACTGGACAGGAAAAACACTGAAGCTTTCTTT. Protein sequence: CACRLDRKNTEAFF.

The rearrangement joins TRBV27 to TRBJ2-1, with TRBD2 matching 7 bases. Germline CDR1 MNHEY, CDR2 SMNVEV (reference sequence). Germline trimming cut 5 bases from V and 1 base from J; bases unmatched to any gene: 8. This CDR3 contains 16 residues. The CDR3 loop is CASSPPPGGSYNEQFF. In DNA form, the CDR3 reads TGTGCCAGCAGTCCTCCCCCGGGGGGATCCTACAATGAGCAGTTCTTC.

The chain links TRBV6-6 to TRBJ1-5, with 8 bases that match TRBD1. This CDR3 is 15 amino acids long. The V and J ends lost 6 bases and 5 bases, in that order; junction bases with no gene match: 9. Per germline, CDR1 MNHNY and CDR2 SVGAGI (reference sequence). The CDR3 region is CASSYLAGGDQPQHF. Here the CDR3 DNA reads TGTGCCAGCAGCTACCTCGCAGGGGGCGATCAGCCCCAGCATTTT.

V is TRBV4-3 and J is TRBJ2-7, with a possible D match to TRBD2 (5 bases). Germline lookup yields CDR1 LGHNA and CDR2 YSLEER. The ends were cut back, 4 bases at V and 5 bases at J, with 12 bases in the middle. This CDR3 has 13 amino acids. In DNA, the CDR3 is TGCGCCAGCAGCCCCCGACGGGGTGACGAGCAGTACTTC. Residues: CASSPRRGDEQYF.

The chain carries TRBV5-1 and TRBJ2-3; a weak D match, TRBD1 (6 bases). Germline V gene lookup returns CDR1 SGHRS and CDR2 YFSETQ. Trimming stripped 7 bases from V and 3 bases from J, with 12 bases between. The CDR3 covers 13 residues. The CDR3 loop reads CASSQGSTDTQYF. Written as DNA, the CDR3 is TGCGCCAGCTCACAGGGATCGACAGATACGCAGTATTTT.